This note documents a single TCR beta chain sequence. This sample was included in a study of blood T cell repertoires in COVID-19. The germline V and J ends were trimmed by 2 bases and 4 bases, with 11 bases remaining between them. The germline V gene has CDR1 MGHDK and CDR2 SYGVNS. The CDR3 extends over 14 amino acids. Clones were sequenced by immunoSEQ multiplex PCR, and TCRdb holds only the in-frame ones, with some missing. The table has roughly 86,000 clones, 84% seen once. Sequencing input: peripheral blood. The rearrangement links TRBV25-1 to TRBJ1-1; D might be TRBD1 (5 bases). The source of this sequence is a man aged 55 to 70 with acute or convalescent COVID-19. DNA of the CDR3: TGTGCCAGCAGTGAAGGAGGGGCGCGCACTGAAGCTTTCTTT. This gives the protein CASSEGGARTEAFF.